A single sample gave rise to the 20 T cell receptor beta chains below, sequenced in a study of blood T cell repertoires in COVID-19. Data came from immunoSEQ multiplex PCR; TCRdb stores just in-frame clones and leaves some out. The sample consists of fewer than 200,000 clones, 70% to 85% of them appearing once. Sequencing input: peripheral blood. The source is a man in his sixties who had recovered from COVID-19.

CDR3: CASSLGATPYYGYTF. In DNA form, the CDR3 reads TGTGCCAGCAGTTTAGGGGCCACTCCATACTATGGCTACACCTTC. The chain couples TRBV27 to TRBJ1-2, with D perhaps TRBD1 (5 bases). Germline V gene lookup returns CDR1 MNHEY and CDR2 SMNVEV (reference sequence). Trimming shortened V by 2 bases and J by 3 bases, and 13 bases separated the two germline ends. CDR3 size: 15 residues.

The CDR3 DNA sequence: TGCGCCAGCAGCTTGGGGACACCCAGCACAGATACGCAGTATTTT. Its protein is CASSLGTPSTDTQYF. The V call is TRBV5-1, the J call TRBJ2-3; D might be TRBD1 (5 bases). Germline-derived CDR1 and CDR2 are SGHRS and YFSETQ. Trimming removed 0 bases from V and 0 bases from J, with 8 bases in between. This CDR3 is built from 15 residues.

The V and J genes are TRBV5-6 and TRBJ1-5, with TRBD1 matching 11 bases. Losses at the gene ends were 4 bases for V and 5 bases for J; bases not matched to a gene: 5. The CDR3 loop spans 15 amino acids. From germline, CDR1 is SGHDT and CDR2 YYEEEE. The CDR3 sequence is CASSRWDRGYQPQHF. CDR3 in DNA: TGTGCCAGCAGCCGTTGGGACAGGGGGTATCAGCCCCAGCATTTT. Full variable domain (rest looked up from reference TRBV5-6 and TRBJ1-5): DAGVTQSPTHLIKTRGQQVTLRCSPKSGHDTVSWYQQALGQGPQFIFQYYEEEERQRGNFPDRFSGHQFPNYSSELNVNALLLGDSALYLCASSRWDRGYQPQHFGDGTRLSIL.

The V call is TRBV6-6, the J call TRBJ2-5; D is ambiguous. The V end was cut by 9 bases, the J end by 4 bases, with 6 bases between. Per germline, CDR1 MNHNY and CDR2 SVGAGI (reference sequence). The CDR3 length is 10 residues. Here the CDR3 DNA reads TGTGCCAGTAACAGAGAGACCCAGTACTTC. It yields the protein CASNRETQYF.

The rearrangement joins TRBV6-6 to TRBJ1-1; 8 bases fit TRBD1. The CDR3 is 12 amino acids. Germline V gene sequence: CDR1 MNHNY, CDR2 SVGAGI (reference sequence). Trimming took 5 bases from V and 5 from J; bases not matched to a gene: 1. The CDR3 region is CASSRQGTEAFF. The DNA of the CDR3 is TGTGCCAGCAGTAGACAGGGGACTGAAGCTTTCTTT.

The chain links TRBV2 to TRBJ2-5; 9 bases align to TRBD1. V was clipped by 9 bases and J by 1 base; unmatched bases: 9. Germline-derived CDR1 and CDR2 are SNHLY and FYNNEI. This CDR3 contains 15 residues. The CDR3 sequence: CARTPPGQGQETQYF. The CDR3 DNA follows: TGTGCCAGGACCCCCCCGGGACAGGGCCAAGAGACCCAGTACTTC.

This clone has just a few counts. V gene TRBV11-3 combines with J gene TRBJ1-1; D unresolved. V was clipped by 1 base and J by 6 bases, with 9 bases between them. The CDR3 totals 13 residues. The germline CDR1 and CDR2 sequences are SGHNT and YENEEA. The CDR3 DNA follows: TGTGCCAGCAGCTTAGGGGGAGACTCTGAAGCTTTCTTT. Protein sequence: CASSLGGDSEAFF.

In this sample, this clone turned up once. J is TRBJ2-3 and V is TRBV3-1 (or the pseudogene TRBV3-2); tentatively, D is TRBD2 (5 bases). There are 17 residues in the CDR3. Trimming took off 0 bases at V and 1 base at J, with 14 bases between the two ends. Germline loops: CDR1 LGHDT, CDR2 YNNKEL (reference sequence). CDR3 sequence reads: CASSQDPRRTRTDTQYF. CDR3 DNA: TGTGCCAGCAGCCAAGATCCGCGGAGGACCCGCACAGATACGCAGTATTTT.

This rearrangement joins TRBV5-6 to TRBJ1-4, with 8 bases aligning to TRBD1. CDR3 length: 17 amino acids. The V and J ends lost 2 bases and 0 bases, in that order; junction bases with no gene match: 6. Germline V gives CDR1 SGHDT, CDR2 YYEEEE. The CDR3 nucleotides read TGTGCCAGCAGCTTCTGGACAGGGAGGGCAACTAATGAAAAACTGTTTTTT. Its translation: CASSFWTGRATNEKLFF.

The chain links TRBV11-1 to TRBJ1-1; TRBD1 matches at 9 bases. The germline CDR1 and CDR2 sequences are SGHAT and FQDESV (reference sequence). The CDR3 length is 15 residues. V shed 5 bases and J 5 bases; nucleotides not matched to a gene: 9. The CDR3 bases are TGTGCCAGCAGCCCCAGGACAGGGGTACGTACTGAAGCTTTCTTT. It yields the protein CASSPRTGVRTEAFF.

This clone has just one count. CDR3 in DNA: TGTGCCAGCAGATCCCACAGGGACGGCGAAAAACTGTTTTTT. Translation gives CASRSHRDGEKLFF. This sequence joins TRBV6-5 and TRBJ1-4, with a weak D call TRBD1 (6 bases). Germline V gives CDR1 MNHEY, CDR2 SVGAGI. V was shortened by 6 bases and J by 8 bases, with 16 bases between the two germline ends. The CDR3 extends over 14 amino acids.

CDR3 sequence: CSVEGDRLATTNTEAFF. For the CDR3, the DNA is TGCAGCGTTGAGGGAGACAGGTTAGCAACGACGAACACTGAAGCTTTCTTT. V gene TRBV29-1 combines with J gene TRBJ1-1; the D gene is possibly TRBD1 (6 bases). Trimming left V 3 bases short and J 1 base short, with 21 bases between. This CDR3 is built from 17 residues. Germline CDR1 and CDR2: SQVTM and ANQGSEA.

This clone came up once. The chain recombines TRBV19 with TRBJ1-1, with 10 bases fitting TRBD1. Unmatched junction bases numbered 11, after V lost 6 bases and J lost 10 bases. Germline loops: CDR1 LNHDA, CDR2 SQIVND (reference sequence). The CDR3 spans 14 residues. CDR3 sequence: CASSKGDRGARAFF. The CDR3 DNA is TGTGCCAGTAGCAAGGGGGACAGGGGCGCTCGAGCTTTCTTT. Complete variable domain (other parts from reference TRBV19 and TRBJ1-1): DGGITQSPKYLFRKEGQNVTLSCEQNLNHDAMYWYRQDPGQGLRLIYYSQIVNDFQKGDIAEGYSVSREKKESFPLTVTSAQKNPTAFYLCASSKGDRGARAFFGQGTRLTVV.

The rearrangement joins TRBV2 to TRBJ1-4; 8 bases line up with TRBD1. Trimming cost V 4 bases and J 5 bases; bases outside gene matches: 3. Germline CDR1 and CDR2: SNHLY and FYNNEI. CDR3 length: 14 residues. CDR3 sequence (DNA): TGTGCCAGCAGTGTCGGGACAGGAAATGAAAAACTGTTTTTT. Protein product: CASSVGTGNEKLFF.

The rearrangement uses TRBV9 and TRBJ1-5; the match to TRBD1 covers 7 bases. CDR3 length: 15 amino acids. V gave up 3 bases and J gave up 0 bases; unmatched junction bases: 3. Germline values: CDR1 SGDLS, CDR2 YYNGEE. Here the CDR3 DNA reads TGTGCCAGCAGCGCGACAGGGATTAGCAATCAGCCCCAGCATTTT. Residues: CASSATGISNQPQHF.

This chain uses TRBV5-1 with TRBJ2-2, with TRBD2 matching over 8 bases. This CDR3 spans 14 amino acids. In germline, CDR1 is SGHRS, CDR2 YFSETQ. V shed 3 bases, J shed 5 bases, and the junction held 3 bases outside the gene matches. The CDR3 loop reads CASSSAGGTGELFF. The CDR3 nucleotides read TGCGCCAGCAGCTCGGCGGGGGGAACCGGGGAGCTGTTTTTT.

This clone was seen more than once but under ten times. The chain is built from TRBV15 and TRBJ1-6, with a weak D call TRBD1 (5 bases). This CDR3 is built from 16 residues. V shed 6 bases and J shed 5 bases, with 17 bases lying between them. Germline CDR1 reads LNHNV; CDR2 reads YYDKDF (reference sequence). CDR3 residues: CATSPDGGFNNSPLHF. The CDR3 DNA is TGTGCCACCAGTCCCGACGGGGGATTTAATAATTCACCCCTCCACTTT. The full variable domain, in which reference TRBV15 and TRBJ1-6 provide the parts outside the CDR3, is DAMVIQNPRYQVTQFGKPVTLSCSQTLNHNVMYWYQQKSSQAPKLLFHYYDKDFNNEADTPDNFQSRRPNTSFCFLDIRSPGLGDTAMYLCATSPDGGFNNSPLHFGNGTRLTVT.

The V call is TRBV2, the J call TRBJ2-7; possible D gene TRBD1, 5 bases. There are 17 residues in the CDR3. Germline assignment: CDR1 SNHLY and CDR2 FYNNEI. Trimming removed 2 bases at V and 4 bases at J, with 21 bases between. CDR3 protein: CASSENDRNVVIYEQYF. For the CDR3, the DNA is TGTGCCAGCAGTGAAAACGACAGAAACGTTGTCATTTACGAGCAGTACTTC.

The chain uses TRBV7-2 and TRBJ2-5, with TRBD1 as a possible D gene (6 bases). The V end was cut by 3 bases, the J end by 0 bases, with 8 bases between. Germline V CDR1 and CDR2: SGHTA, FQGNSA. This CDR3 contains 14 residues. Written as DNA, the CDR3 is TGTGCCAGCAGCTTCTCAGGGGACCAAGAGACCCAGTACTTC. This codes for CASSFSGDQETQYF.

The rearrangement links TRBV7-9 to TRBJ2-1; the match to TRBD1 covers 7 bases. Germline V CDR1 and CDR2: SEHNR, FQNEAQ (reference sequence). J gave up 6 bases and V 2 bases, and 10 bases lay outside the gene matches. This CDR3 is built from 16 residues. CDR3 in DNA: TGTGCCAGCAGCTTAACAGGACAGGTGAATCTCAATGAGCAGTTCTTC. Protein: CASSLTGQVNLNEQFF.